This T cell receptor beta chain appears in the sequencing data of a study of blood T cell repertoires in COVID-19. Study-wide context: COVID-19 samples collected from the United States, Italy and Spain covered acute and convalescent phases. T cells, B-cell-depleted T cells, or PBMCs supplied cDNA or gDNA.

In the original workflow: Amplifying reference gene primers gave estimates of nucleated cell counts. TCRdb's copy holds only in-frame clones and misses some; the assay was immunoSEQ multiplex PCR. Clone size and the V and J calls come from that table; the DNA yielded D and trimming. The data contain roughly 53,000 clones, approximately 91% of them singletons. The length of the CDR3 is 20 residues. The J segment lost 0 bases and the V segment lost 3 bases, leaving 13 bases of the junction unmatched. Germline CDR1 is MDHEN and CDR2 is SYDVKM. The specimen sequenced was peripheral blood. The origin of this receptor is a human donor in a cohort sampled during active COVID-19. This chain joins TRBV28 and TRBJ2-1; TRBD1 matches at 11 bases. The CDR3 here is CASSLVDRGPLPNSYNEQFF. CDR3 nucleotides: TGTGCCAGCAGTTTGGTGGACAGGGGGCCTCTGCCAAACTCCTACAATGAGCAGTTCTTC.